Following are 31 T cell receptor beta chains from one sample sequenced in a study of blood T cell repertoires in COVID-19. The repertoire was sequenced with immunoSEQ multiplex PCR; TCRdb's copy has only in-frame clones and lacks some. Here the sample spans 50,000 or so clones, approximately 88% being singletons. The sequenced sample consisted of peripheral blood. The receptors were sampled from a man aged 65 to 79 with acute or convalescent COVID-19.

V and J are TRBV24-1 and TRBJ1-1; unclear D gene. The CDR3 is 16 residues long. The germline V gene encodes CDR1 KGHDR and CDR2 SFDVKD. Trimming pared 1 base from V and 0 bases from J, leaving 11 bases between. CDR3 sequence: CATSDLGRTMNTEAFF. CDR3 sequence (DNA): TGTGCCACCAGTGATTTAGGTCGGACTATGAACACTGAAGCTTTCTTT.

This rearrangement joins TRBV19 to TRBJ1-2; D is perhaps TRBD1 (6 bases). Germline V gene sequence: CDR1 LNHDA, CDR2 SQIVND (reference sequence). Trimming shortened V by 3 bases and J by 4 bases, and 18 bases separated the two germline ends. The CDR3 is made up of 16 amino acids. CDR3 bases: TGTGCCAGTAGTATCGGCAGGGACATTGCCGTCTATGGCTACACCTTC. It encodes CASSIGRDIAVYGYTF.

This chain links TRBV7-8 with TRBJ1-2, with D tentatively TRBD1 (5 bases). The CDR3 contains 12 residues. V was pared by 5 bases and J by 8 bases, with 12 bases between. Germline lookup yields CDR1 SGHVS and CDR2 FQNEAQ. Written as DNA, the CDR3 is TGTGCCAGCAGCCCGAGGGAGGGGGGCTACACCTTC. Its protein is CASSPREGGYTF.

The CDR3 region is CASSLNGPTSGGRTDTQYF. As DNA, the CDR3 is TGTGCCAGCAGCTTAAATGGGCCAACTAGCGGAGGGAGGACAGATACGCAGTATTTT. The chain uses TRBV11-3 and TRBJ2-3, with 8 bases matching TRBD2. Losses at the gene ends were 2 bases for V and 3 bases for J; bases not matched to a gene: 16. The CDR3 length is 19 residues. Germline V lookup: CDR1 SGHNT, CDR2 YENEEA.

V and J are TRBV3-1 (or the pseudogene TRBV3-2) and TRBJ2-1, with 9 bases that match TRBD2. This CDR3 contains 14 residues. V shed 0 bases and J 15 bases; nucleotides not matched to a gene: 9. From germline, CDR1 is LGHDT and CDR2 YNNKEL (reference sequence). The CDR3 sequence: CASSQEISGGAGFF. CDR3 DNA: TGTGCCAGCAGCCAAGAGATTAGCGGGGGAGCAGGGTTCTTC.

This clone turned up a few times. The rearrangement links TRBV6-2 or TRBV6-3 to TRBJ1-1, with D uncertain. V dropped 5 bases and J dropped 1 base, with 8 bases sitting between them. This CDR3 has 13 residues. The V gene's germline CDR1 is MNHEY and CDR2 SVGEGT. The CDR3 sequence: CASSKRSNTEAFF. CDR3 DNA: TGTGCCAGCAGTAAGAGGTCGAACACTGAAGCTTTCTTT.

This clone was found once. The chain recombines TRBV5-6 with TRBJ1-4; no clear D gene. The CDR3 loop spans 14 amino acids. V lost 4 bases and J lost 7, with 14 bases in between. CDR1 is SGHDT and CDR2 is YYEEEE in the germline V gene. The CDR3 here is CASSRSGNGEKLFF. The CDR3 DNA is TGTGCCAGCAGCCGTTCAGGTAACGGTGAAAAACTGTTTTTT. Supplemented by reference TRBV5-6 and TRBJ1-4, the full variable domain reads DAGVTQSPTHLIKTRGQQVTLRCSPKSGHDTVSWYQQALGQGPQFIFQYYEEEERQRGNFPDRFSGHQFPNYSSELNVNALLLGDSALYLCASSRSGNGEKLFFGSGTQLSVL.

The rearrangement joins TRBV7-9 to TRBJ1-2; D ambiguous. V shed 3 bases and J shed 7 bases, with 18 bases lying between them. CDR1 is SEHNR, CDR2 FQNEAQ, per germline (reference sequence). The CDR3 covers 15 residues. The CDR3: CASSFRERVGGGYTF. CDR3 bases: TGTGCCAGCAGCTTTCGTGAACGAGTAGGCGGTGGCTACACCTTC.

The rearrangement uses TRBV24-1 and TRBJ2-5; 14 bases line up with TRBD2. Germline CDR1 and CDR2: KGHDR and SFDVKD. CDR3 size: 16 residues. V lost 5 bases, J lost 4 bases, and 5 bases stayed unmatched. Here the CDR3 reads CATSAGLAGGGETQYF. The CDR3 DNA follows: TGTGCCACCAGTGCAGGACTAGCGGGGGGTGGAGAGACCCAGTACTTC.

This chain links TRBV9 with TRBJ2-7; D not certain. Germline CDR1 and CDR2: SGDLS and YYNGEE. The CDR3 has 14 amino acids. V lost 2 bases, J lost 3 bases, and 12 bases lay in between. In DNA form, the CDR3 reads TGTGCCAGCAGCGTCGGGTCCGTCAACTACGAGCAGTACTTC. Its protein product is CASSVGSVNYEQYF.

This clone is a singleton in its sample. V is TRBV28 and J is TRBJ1-5; possibly TRBD1 for D (6 bases). V was shortened by 7 bases and J by 8 bases, with 15 bases between the two germline ends. The germline CDR1 and CDR2 sequences are MDHEN and SYDVKM. This CDR3 has 13 residues. The chain's CDR3 is CASNRQDWEPQHF. In nucleotides, the CDR3 is TGTGCCAGCAACCGACAGGATTGGGAGCCCCAGCATTTT. The full variable domain, in which reference TRBV28 and TRBJ1-5 provide the parts outside the CDR3, is DVKVTQSSRYLVKRTGEKVFLECVQDMDHENMFWYRQDPGLGLRLIYFSYDVKMKEKGDIPEGYSVSREKKERFSLILESASTNQTSMYLCASNRQDWEPQHFGDGTRLSIL.

J is TRBJ2-7 and V is TRBV28, with D possibly matching TRBD1 (5 bases). CDR1 is MDHEN, CDR2 SYDVKM, per germline. Trimming pared 3 bases from V and 5 bases from J, leaving 14 bases between. CDR3 length: 14 residues. The chain's CDR3 is CASSFQGRWHEQYF. Written as DNA, the CDR3 is TGTGCCAGCAGTTTTCAGGGAAGATGGCACGAGCAGTACTTC.

The chain is built from TRBV11-3 and TRBJ2-1, with 7 nucleotides matching TRBD1. The CDR3 totals 16 residues. Trimming took 6 bases from V and 0 from J; bases not matched to a gene: 8. Germline V gene data show CDR1 as SGHNT and CDR2 as YENEEA. The CDR3 region is CASRLLTGSSYNEQFF. In DNA form, the CDR3 reads TGTGCCAGCAGACTCCTGACAGGGAGCTCCTACAATGAGCAGTTCTTC.

The V gene is TRBV5-6, the J gene TRBJ2-7; 11 bases are shared with TRBD2. Germline V gene sequence: CDR1 SGHDT, CDR2 YYEEEE. The V and J ends lost 3 bases and 3 bases, in that order; junction bases with no gene match: 11. The CDR3 length is 17 residues. The CDR3 loop is CASSSTSGTILYYEQYF. The CDR3 DNA follows: TGTGCCAGCAGCTCGACTAGCGGGACAATACTATACTACGAGCAGTACTTC.

The genes are TRBV5-1 and TRBJ1-5; D possibly corresponds to TRBD1 (5 bases). Germline CDR1 and CDR2: SGHRS and YFSETQ. CDR3 length equals 15 residues. Between the trimmed V and J ends, which lost 2 bases and 5 bases, there was a span of 14 bases. The CDR3: CASSFQGNRDQPQHF. CDR3 coding DNA: TGCGCCAGCAGCTTCCAGGGCAATCGGGATCAGCCCCAGCATTTT.

J is TRBJ1-6 and V is TRBV4-2, with 8 positions matching TRBD1. The CDR3 spans 18 residues. V shed 3 bases and J 9 bases; nucleotides not matched to a gene: 16. CDR1 is LGHNA, CDR2 YNFKEQ, per germline. The chain's CDR3 is CASSQDLRPGQAFSPLHF. The CDR3 coding sequence is TGTGCCAGCAGCCAGGATTTACGTCCGGGACAGGCATTTTCACCCCTCCACTTT.

The chain combines TRBV28 with TRBJ2-2, with 8 positions matching TRBD1. CDR1 is MDHEN and CDR2 is SYDVKM in the germline V gene. Germline trimming cut 5 bases from V and 4 bases from J; bases unmatched to any gene: 6. The CDR3 consists of 15 residues. This chain's CDR3 is CASSRQGLSTGELFF. The CDR3 DNA sequence: TGTGCCAGCAGTCGACAGGGGTTGAGCACCGGGGAGCTGTTTTTT.

This chain connects TRBV5-1 to TRBJ1-4; 9 nucleotides line up with TRBD1. This CDR3 spans 14 amino acids. Per germline, CDR1 SGHRS and CDR2 YFSETQ. Germline trimming cut 3 bases from V and 11 bases from J; bases unmatched to any gene: 8. The CDR3 nucleotides are TGCGCCAGCAGCTCAGAGTCCGGGACAGGGAAACTGTTTTTT. Translated, it gives CASSSESGTGKLFF.

The CDR3 nucleotides read TGCGCCAGCAGTGAATTCGGGGAGAAGAGCTACGAGCAGTACTTC. It encodes CASSEFGEKSYEQYF. The chain combines TRBV10-1 with TRBJ2-7; possibly TRBD2 for D (5 bases). CDR3 length equals 15 residues. V lost 3 bases and J 3 bases, leaving 15 bases between the germline ends. Germline assignment: CDR1 WNHNN and CDR2 SYGVQD (reference sequence).

The rearrangement joins TRBV6-5 to TRBJ1-2; 8 nucleotides align to TRBD1. The germline V gene encodes CDR1 MNHEY and CDR2 SVGAGI. This CDR3 has 12 amino acids. V lost 10 bases to trimming and J lost 5 bases; unmatched junction nucleotides: 6. The CDR3 DNA sequence: TGTGCCACCCGAGGGACAGGTTATGGCTACACCTTC. Encoded protein: CATRGTGYGYTF.

This clone was seen only once. This chain links TRBV28 with TRBJ2-3; D remains unclear. This CDR3 region has 13 residues. V was cut by 5 bases and J by 4 bases, with 10 bases left in between. CDR1 is MDHEN and CDR2 is SYDVKM in the germline V gene. CDR3 nucleotides: TGTGCCAGCAGTCTCCCGGCGGCAGATACGCAGTATTTT. It specifies CASSLPAADTQYF.

The gene calls are TRBV27 and TRBJ1-2; tentatively, D is TRBD1 (6 bases). Germline-derived CDR1 and CDR2 are MNHEY and SMNVEV (reference sequence). The CDR3 runs 14 residues. Trimming shortened V by 3 bases and J by 7 bases, and 15 bases separated the two germline ends. The CDR3 sequence: CASSLRGKLSGYTF. The CDR3 region has the DNA TGTGCCAGCAGTTTGAGGGGGAAACTGAGTGGCTACACCTTC.

This clone occurred a few times. The CDR3, as DNA: TGTGCCAGCAGTTATGGTCGAAGGGGTAAGGGAGAGCAGTTCTTC. Amino acids: CASSYGRRGKGEQFF. The V gene is TRBV6-2 or TRBV6-3, the J gene TRBJ2-1; D perhaps matches TRBD1 (5 bases). The germline gives CDR1 MNHEY, CDR2 SVGEGT. Trimming left V 3 bases short and J 10 bases short, with 19 bases between. CDR3 size: 15 residues.

V gene TRBV2 combines with J gene TRBJ2-1; 14 bases map to TRBD2. The CDR3 is made up of 16 amino acids. CDR1 is SNHLY, CDR2 FYNNEI, per germline. V lost 5 bases, J lost 5 bases, and 5 bases stayed unmatched. The CDR3 sequence: CASSFGLAGGHNEQFF. The CDR3 region has the DNA TGTGCCAGCAGTTTTGGACTAGCGGGGGGCCACAATGAGCAGTTCTTC.

The V gene is TRBV27, the J gene TRBJ2-1, with a possible D match to TRBD2 (6 bases). The germline CDR1 and CDR2 sequences are MNHEY and SMNVEV (reference sequence). V was pared by 3 bases and J by 2 bases, with 11 bases between. The CDR3 runs 15 residues. In nucleotides, the CDR3 is TGTGCCAGCAGTTTCCTAGCGAGACCCTACAATGAGCAGTTCTTC. This codes for CASSFLARPYNEQFF.

The genes are TRBV30 and TRBJ1-4, with a tentative D call TRBD1 (5 bases). Deletions cut 4 bases from V and 10 bases from J, with 16 bases between. Germline CDR1 and CDR2: GTSNPN and SVGIG (reference sequence). CDR3 length: 13 residues. CDR3 sequence: CAWTFVGGGKLFF. In DNA form, the CDR3 reads TGTGCCTGGACCTTCGTCGGGGGAGGAAAACTGTTTTTT.

This clone has only one observation. J is TRBJ2-7 and V is TRBV6-2 or TRBV6-3; TRBD2 might be the D (5 bases). Trimming cost V 2 bases and J 7 bases, with 18 bases left between them. The CDR3 extends over 15 amino acids. Germline V gene data show CDR1 as MNHEY and CDR2 as SVGEGT. The CDR3 DNA reads TGTGCCAGCAGTTACGGGAGTGACGGTCTAAGGGAGCAGTACTTC. This translates into CASSYGSDGLREQYF.

The rearrangement links TRBV7-9 to TRBJ2-5; 12 nucleotides line up with TRBD2. Germline CDR1 SEHNR, CDR2 FQNEAQ (reference sequence). V lost 2 bases to trimming and J lost 5 bases; unmatched junction nucleotides: 9. The CDR3 length is 17 residues. DNA for the CDR3: TGTGCCAGCAGCTTACCTAGCGGGAGGGCCGGCTTGGAGACCCAGTACTTC. Protein product: CASSLPSGRAGLETQYF.

V gene TRBV30 combines with J gene TRBJ1-5; weak D call: TRBD1 (6 bases). Trimming cost V 0 bases and J 2 bases, with 11 bases left between them. The CDR3 is 15 amino acids. Germline V CDR1 and CDR2: GTSNPN, SVGIG (reference sequence). This CDR3 reads CAWSVPRGGNQPQHF. As DNA, the CDR3 is TGTGCCTGGAGTGTACCCAGGGGTGGCAATCAGCCCCAGCATTTT. Full variable domain (outside the CDR3, taken from reference TRBV30 and TRBJ1-5): SQTIHQWPATLVQPVGSPLSLECTVEGTSNPNLYWYRQAAGRGLQLLFYSVGIGQISSEVPQNLSASRPQDRQFILSSKKLLLSDSGFYLCAWSVPRGGNQPQHFGDGTRLSIL.

This chain uses TRBV3-1 (or the pseudogene TRBV3-2) with TRBJ2-5; TRBD1 agrees at 8 bases. The CDR3 extends over 15 amino acids. V gave up 4 bases and J gave up 5 bases; unmatched junction bases: 9. In germline, CDR1 is LGHDT, CDR2 YNNKEL (reference sequence). CDR3 in amino acids: CASSPKGQAVETQYF. The CDR3 DNA reads as TGTGCCAGCAGCCCCAAGGGACAGGCCGTGGAGACCCAGTACTTC.

This sequence joins TRBV21-1 and TRBJ2-7; the table's D call, TRBD2, has no DNA check behind it. TRBV21-1 is termed a pseudogene. CDR3 length equals 15 residues. The CDR3 sequence is CARKRGGHSSYEQYF. The CDR3 bases are TGTGCCAGGAAAAGGGGGGGACACAGCTCCTACGAGCAGTACTTC.